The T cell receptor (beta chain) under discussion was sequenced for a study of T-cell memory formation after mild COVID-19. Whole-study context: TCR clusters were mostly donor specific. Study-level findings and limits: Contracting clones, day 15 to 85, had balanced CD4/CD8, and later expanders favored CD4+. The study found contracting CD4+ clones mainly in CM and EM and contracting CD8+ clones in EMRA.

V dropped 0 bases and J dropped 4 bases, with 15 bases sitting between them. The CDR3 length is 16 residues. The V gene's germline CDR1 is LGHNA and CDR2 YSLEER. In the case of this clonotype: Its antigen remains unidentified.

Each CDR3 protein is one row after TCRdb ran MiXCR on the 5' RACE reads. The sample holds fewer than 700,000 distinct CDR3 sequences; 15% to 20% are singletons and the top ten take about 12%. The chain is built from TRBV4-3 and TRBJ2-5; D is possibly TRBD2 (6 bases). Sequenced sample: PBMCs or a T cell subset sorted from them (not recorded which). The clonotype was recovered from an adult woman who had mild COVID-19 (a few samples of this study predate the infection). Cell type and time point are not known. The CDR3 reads CASSQDTSGVRETQYF. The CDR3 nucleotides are TGCGCCAGCAGCCAAGATACGTCGGGGGTACGAGAGACCCAGTACTTC.